This T cell receptor beta chain originates from a study of T cell responses to AZD1222 COVID-19 vaccine. Turning to this clone: As yet, its antigen is unknown.

Clones were sequenced by immunoSEQ multiplex PCR, and TCRdb holds only the in-frame ones, with some missing. This table holds approximately 150,000 clones, around 91% found once. Findings of the study overall: In the spike-specific TCR repertoire, nearly half reportedly target unmutated variant regions. Only a handful of AZD1222 recipients were seropositive at baseline.

This CDR3 has 16 amino acids. Per the germline V gene, CDR1 is MNHEY and CDR2 is SVGAGI. V lost 2 bases and J lost 1, with 14 bases in between. This sequence originates from an adult in good health. J is TRBJ2-5 and V is TRBV6-5, with D perhaps TRBD1 or TRBD2 (5 bases each). The source material was peripheral blood, sampled on day 0 of AZD1222 vaccination. Here the CDR3 DNA reads TGTGCCAGCAGTTACGGCGGGTTGAGGGGCCAAGAGACCCAGTACTTC. It specifies CASSYGGLRGQETQYF.